This T cell receptor beta chain was recorded in a study of T cell responses to AZD1222 COVID-19 vaccine (dated by TCRdb to 2020 to 2023). In the study overall: AZD1222 recipients given second doses at about 4 weeks or at about 12 weeks were pooled, since spike-specific TCR depth and breadth were not found to differ between the two schedules. A total of approximately 240 trial participants underwent TCR sequencing, of whom about 210 received two doses of AZD1222 and some 25 received two doses of the MenACWY control vaccine. Enrollment into the trials was organized by age into subgroups of 18-55, 56-69 and 70-plus years, and those subgroups contained roughly 150, 30 and 60 TCR-sequenced participants, respectively. Findings and caveats that apply to the study as a whole: Nearly half of unique spike-specific TCRs reportedly recognized epitopes outside regions mutated in the B.1.351 and B.1.1.7 variants. Only five or six AZD1222 recipients were SARS-CoV-2 seropositive at baseline, limiting conclusions about previously exposed vaccinees. CD4 TCRs associated with the vaccine covered the entire spike protein, and the dominant responses were in regions 160-218 and 743-854. Because no day 14 peak-response samples were available, the repertoires could be characterized only after the peak T cell response. The 56-69-year group was small, and its depth increase did not reach significance, likely because of low power. Most participants were white British and females outnumbered males, and the authors suggested that clonal diversity may have been underestimated. Spike-specific TCR breadth and depth rose significantly after two AZD1222 doses compared with day 0 and with MenACWY recipients.

With respect to this clone: No cognate antigen has been identified for it. Base qualities were left out, and no much larger clone turns up one base away.

The CDR3 regions of human TCRbeta chains were subjected to immunosequencing. Per the source publication's procedure: Repertoire TCRs were checked for matches against a reference library of SARS-CoV-2-specific TCRs that had been generated using the MIRA antigen-specificity platform. Breadth was defined as the fraction of unique TCRs that were SARS-CoV-2-associated, and depth was defined as the fraction of total T cells that were SARS-CoV-2-associated. Using the MIRA data, every spike-specific TCR was mapped to the spike region that the TCR reacted to and assigned to either a CD4 or a CD8 class. Log10-transformed breadth and depth values were compared by one-way ANOVA with Sidak's multiple comparisons tests. The table was pulled from immuneACCESS by TCRdb, which kept in-frame rearrangements only. Such tables lose some clones; where checked, under half of the loss comes from unresolved V genes, and the rest has no known cause. That table furnishes V, J and clone size, whereas the DNA furnished D and trimming. Within this sample are about 120,000 clones, with around 87% of them counted one time only. More than 9% of the sample belongs to the ten largest clones.

The time point label corresponds to: baseline before first vaccination. Vaccinee samples came from UK trials COV001 and COV002, including a single-blind randomized controlled phase 2/3 trial of AZD1222 (ChAdOx1 nCoV-19) in healthy adults. For TCRbeta chain sequencing, PBMC samples from trial participants were taken at day 0 and at day 28 after the second dose. The CDR3 covers 13 residues, taking in both the cysteine and the phenylalanine. Only the CDR3 DNA stays, 39 bases, in frame from base 1. CDR1 and CDR2 are read off the germline V gene as MDHEN and SYDVKM. V is clipped by 4 bases and J by 8 bases, and the sequence between their germline boundaries is 14 bases long.

The sequences come from peripheral blood, collected on day 0 of AZD1222 vaccination. The origin of this receptor is an adult in good health. Recombination joined TRBV28 with TRBJ1-2, with the D segment identity uncertain. The DNA is as follows: TGTGCCAGCAGTTCAGGCATCGAAGGGGGCTACACCTTC. Its protein product is CASSSGIEGGYTF.